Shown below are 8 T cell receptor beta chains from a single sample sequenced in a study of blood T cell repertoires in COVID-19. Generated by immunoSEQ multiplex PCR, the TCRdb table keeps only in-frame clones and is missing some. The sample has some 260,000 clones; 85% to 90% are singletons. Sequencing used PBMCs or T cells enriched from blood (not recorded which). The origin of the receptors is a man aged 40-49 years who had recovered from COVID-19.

The CDR3 here is CASSLSQGGGYGYTF. CDR3 bases: TGCGCCAGCAGCTTGTCACAGGGAGGGGGCTATGGCTACACCTTC. The V and J genes are TRBV5-1 and TRBJ1-2, with a tentative D call TRBD1 (6 bases). Germline V CDR1 and CDR2: SGHRS, YFSETQ. This CDR3 comprises 15 residues. Trimming pared 1 base from V and 4 bases from J, leaving 14 bases between.

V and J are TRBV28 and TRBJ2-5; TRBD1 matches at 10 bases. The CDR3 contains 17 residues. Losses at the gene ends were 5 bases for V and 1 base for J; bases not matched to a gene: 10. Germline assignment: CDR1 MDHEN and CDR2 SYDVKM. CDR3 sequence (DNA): TGTGCCAGCAGTCCGTCGGGACAGGGGCCCCGCCAAGAGACCCAGTACTTC. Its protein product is CASSPSGQGPRQETQYF. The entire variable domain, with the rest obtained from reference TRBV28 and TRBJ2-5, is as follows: DVKVTQSSRYLVKRTGEKVFLECVQDMDHENMFWYRQDPGLGLRLIYFSYDVKMKEKGDIPEGYSVSREKKERFSLILESASTNQTSMYLCASSPSGQGPRQETQYFGPGTRLLVL.

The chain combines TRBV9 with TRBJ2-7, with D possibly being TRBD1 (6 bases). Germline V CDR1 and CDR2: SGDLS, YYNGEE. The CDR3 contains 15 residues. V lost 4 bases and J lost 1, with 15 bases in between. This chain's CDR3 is CASSPTGFRSYEQYF. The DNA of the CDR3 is TGTGCCAGCAGCCCAACAGGGTTCCGTTCCTACGAGCAGTACTTC. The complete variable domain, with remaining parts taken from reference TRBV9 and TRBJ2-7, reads DSGVTQTPKHLITATGQRVTLRCSPRSGDLSVYWYQQSLDQGLQFLIQYYNGEERAKGNILERFSAQQFPDLHSELNLSSLELGDSALYFCASSPTGFRSYEQYFGPGTRLTVT.

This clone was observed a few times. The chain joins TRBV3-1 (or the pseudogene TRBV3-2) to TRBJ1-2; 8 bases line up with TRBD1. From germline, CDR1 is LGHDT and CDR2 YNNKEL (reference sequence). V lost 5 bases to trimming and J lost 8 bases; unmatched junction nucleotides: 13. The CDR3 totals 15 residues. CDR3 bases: TGTGCCAGCAGCTTGATGGGAGGACAGGGTAAGGGCTACACCTTC. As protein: CASSLMGGQGKGYTF.

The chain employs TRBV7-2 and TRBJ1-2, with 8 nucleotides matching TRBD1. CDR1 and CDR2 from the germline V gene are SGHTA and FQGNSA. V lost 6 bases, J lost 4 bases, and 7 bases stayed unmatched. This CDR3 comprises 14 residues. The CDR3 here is CASRLQGVGYGYTF. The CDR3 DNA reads TGTGCCAGCAGATTACAGGGGGTGGGCTATGGCTACACCTTC.

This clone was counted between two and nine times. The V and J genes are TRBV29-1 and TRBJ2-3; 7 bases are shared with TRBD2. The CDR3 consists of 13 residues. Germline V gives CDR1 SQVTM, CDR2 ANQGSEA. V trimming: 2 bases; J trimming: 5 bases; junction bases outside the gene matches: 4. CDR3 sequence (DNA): TGCAGCGTTGAACGGGTAGCGGGAGATACGCAGTATTTT. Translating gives CSVERVAGDTQYF.

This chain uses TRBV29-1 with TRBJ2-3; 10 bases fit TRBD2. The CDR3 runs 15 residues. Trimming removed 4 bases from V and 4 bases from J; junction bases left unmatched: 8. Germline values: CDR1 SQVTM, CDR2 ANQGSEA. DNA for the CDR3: TGCAGCGTTGGGGGGACTAGCGCGACCTCAGATACGCAGTATTTT. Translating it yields CSVGGTSATSDTQYF.

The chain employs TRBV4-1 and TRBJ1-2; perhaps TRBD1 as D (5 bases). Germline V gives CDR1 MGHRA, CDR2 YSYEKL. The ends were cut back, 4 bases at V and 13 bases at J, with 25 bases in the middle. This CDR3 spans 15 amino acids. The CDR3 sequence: CASSLPGDPRGFGTF. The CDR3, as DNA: TGCGCCAGCAGCCTACCGGGGGACCCCCGGGGATTCGGCACCTTC.